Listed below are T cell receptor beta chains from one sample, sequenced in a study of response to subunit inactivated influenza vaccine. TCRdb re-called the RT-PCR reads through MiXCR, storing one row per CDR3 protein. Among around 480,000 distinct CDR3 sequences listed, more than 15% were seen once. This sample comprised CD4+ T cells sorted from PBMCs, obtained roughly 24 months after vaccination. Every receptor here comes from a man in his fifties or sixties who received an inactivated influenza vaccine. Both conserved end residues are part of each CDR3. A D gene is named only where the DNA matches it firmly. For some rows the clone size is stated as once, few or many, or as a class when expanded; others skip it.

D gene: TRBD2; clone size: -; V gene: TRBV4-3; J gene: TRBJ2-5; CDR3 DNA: TGCGCCAGCAGCCAAGAACCTAGCGGGACCTGGGCCCAGTACTTC; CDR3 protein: CASSQEPSGTWAQYF
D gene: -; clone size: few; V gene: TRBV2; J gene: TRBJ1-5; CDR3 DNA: TGTGCCAGCAGTTACCTAGGGGGTCTTAGCAATCAGCCCCAGCATTTT; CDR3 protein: CASSYLGGLSNQPQHF
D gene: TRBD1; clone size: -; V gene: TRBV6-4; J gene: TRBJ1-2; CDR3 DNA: TGTGCCAGCAGGACCTTCAAGGGGACAGGGTACCCGCTGGGCTATGGCTACACCTTC; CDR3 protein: CASRTFKGTGYPLGYGYTF
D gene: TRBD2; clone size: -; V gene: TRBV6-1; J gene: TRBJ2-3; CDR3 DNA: TGTGCCAGCAGGGTTAAAGGCCTGGGACTAGCGGGAGGTACGCAGTATTTT; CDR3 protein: CASRVKGLGLAGGTQYF
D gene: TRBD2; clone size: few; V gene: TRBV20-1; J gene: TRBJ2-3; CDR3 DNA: TGCAGTGCTAAACTAGCGGGGAGCACAGATACGCAGTATTTT; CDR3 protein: CSAKLAGSTDTQYF
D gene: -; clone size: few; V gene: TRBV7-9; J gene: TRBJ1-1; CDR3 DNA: TGTGCCAGCAGCTTGCGGACACGGGGCACGACTGAAGCTTTCTTT; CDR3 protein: CASSLRTRGTTEAFF
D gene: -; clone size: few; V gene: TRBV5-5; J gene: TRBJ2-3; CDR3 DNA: TGTGCCAGCAGCTTGCGTCTGTCCAATACGCAGTATTTT; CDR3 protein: CASSLRLSNTQYF
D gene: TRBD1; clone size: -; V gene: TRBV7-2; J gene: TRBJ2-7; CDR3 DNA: TGTGCCAGCAGCTTAGGTGGACAGGGCCCCTACGAGCAGTACTTC; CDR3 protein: CASSLGGQGPYEQYF
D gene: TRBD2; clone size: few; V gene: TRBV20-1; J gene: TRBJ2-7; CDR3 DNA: TGCAGTGCCAATAGCGGGGCCGACTACGAGCAGTACTTC; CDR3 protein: CSANSGADYEQYF
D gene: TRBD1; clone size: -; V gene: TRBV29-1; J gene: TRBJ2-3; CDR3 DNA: TGCAGCGTTACTGACAGGGGGCTTAGCACAGATACGCAGTATTTT; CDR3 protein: CSVTDRGLSTDTQYF
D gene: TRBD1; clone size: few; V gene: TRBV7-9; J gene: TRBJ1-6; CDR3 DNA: TGTGCCAGCAGCTTAGATGGGACAGGGAATTCACCCCTCCACTTT; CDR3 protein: CASSLDGTGNSPLHF
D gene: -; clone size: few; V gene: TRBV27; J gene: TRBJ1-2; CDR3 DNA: TGTGCCAGCAGGGGTAGGGGGACCCCCTATGGCTACACCTTC; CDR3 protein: CASRGRGTPYGYTF
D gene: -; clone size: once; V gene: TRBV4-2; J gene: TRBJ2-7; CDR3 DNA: TGTGCCAGCAGCTGGGTGGGCAGGGAGCAGTACTTC; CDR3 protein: CASSWVGREQYF
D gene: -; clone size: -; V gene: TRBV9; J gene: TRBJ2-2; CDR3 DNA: TGTGCCAGCAGCGAACACAGGGTGGGGAACACCGGGGAGCTGTTTTTT; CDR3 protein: CASSEHRVGNTGELFF
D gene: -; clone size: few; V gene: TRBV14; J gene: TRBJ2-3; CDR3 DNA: TGTGCCAGCAGCCAAGATTATACAGGTCGGACAGATACGCAGTATTTT; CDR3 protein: CASSQDYTGRTDTQYF
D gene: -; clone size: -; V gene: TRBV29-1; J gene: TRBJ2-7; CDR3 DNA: TGCAGCTACCGGGACGGCAACTACGAGCAGTACTTC; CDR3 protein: CSYRDGNYEQYF
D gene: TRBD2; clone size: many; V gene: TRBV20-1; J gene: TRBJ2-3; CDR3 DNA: TGCAGTGCTAGACGGACTAGCGGGGGGCCGGGCACAGATACGCAGTATTTT; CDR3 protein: CSARRTSGGPGTDTQYF
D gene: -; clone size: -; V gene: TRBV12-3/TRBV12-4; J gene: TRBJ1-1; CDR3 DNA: TGTGCCAGCAGTTTGGCAGGGACCACTGAAGCTTTCTTT; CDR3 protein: CASSLAGTTEAFF
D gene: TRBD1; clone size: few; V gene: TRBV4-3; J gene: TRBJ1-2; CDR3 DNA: TGCGCCAGCAGCCAAGAGGACAGGGCCCGCTACACCTTC; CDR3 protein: CASSQEDRARYTF
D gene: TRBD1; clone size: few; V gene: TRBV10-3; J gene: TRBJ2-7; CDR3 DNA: TGTGCCACGGTAACCCCTACGGGACAGGGTTCCTACGAGCAGTACTTC; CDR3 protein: CATVTPTGQGSYEQYF
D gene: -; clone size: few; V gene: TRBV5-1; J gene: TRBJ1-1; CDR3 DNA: TGCGCCAGCAGCCTAGATCCGGGGGCGGGCACTGAAGCTTTCTTT; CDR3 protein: CASSLDPGAGTEAFF
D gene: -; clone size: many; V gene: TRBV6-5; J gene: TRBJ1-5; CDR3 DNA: TGTGCCAGCAGTTACTCGGGCAGAAACCTATATAGCAATCAGCCCCAGCATTTT; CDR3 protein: CASSYSGRNLYSNQPQHF
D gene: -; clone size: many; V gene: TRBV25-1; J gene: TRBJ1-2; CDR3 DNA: TGTGCCAGCAGTGAATCCCCCCAGGGACGGGGCTACACCTTC; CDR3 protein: CASSESPQGRGYTF